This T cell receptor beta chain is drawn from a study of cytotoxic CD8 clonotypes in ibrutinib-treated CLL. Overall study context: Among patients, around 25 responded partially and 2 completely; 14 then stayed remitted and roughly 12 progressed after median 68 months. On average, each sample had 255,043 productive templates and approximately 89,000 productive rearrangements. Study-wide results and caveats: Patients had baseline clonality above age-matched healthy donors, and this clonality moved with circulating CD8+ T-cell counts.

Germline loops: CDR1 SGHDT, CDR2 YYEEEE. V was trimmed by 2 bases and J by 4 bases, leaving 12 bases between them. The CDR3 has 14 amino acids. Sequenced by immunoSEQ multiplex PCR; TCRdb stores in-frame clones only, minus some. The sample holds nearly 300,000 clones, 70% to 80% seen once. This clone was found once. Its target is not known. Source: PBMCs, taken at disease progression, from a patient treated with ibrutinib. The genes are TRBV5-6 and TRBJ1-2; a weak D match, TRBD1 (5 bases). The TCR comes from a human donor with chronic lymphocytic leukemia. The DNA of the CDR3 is TGTGCCAGCAGCTTAGGGACGGCTCGCTATGGCTACACCTTC. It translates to CASSLGTARYGYTF.